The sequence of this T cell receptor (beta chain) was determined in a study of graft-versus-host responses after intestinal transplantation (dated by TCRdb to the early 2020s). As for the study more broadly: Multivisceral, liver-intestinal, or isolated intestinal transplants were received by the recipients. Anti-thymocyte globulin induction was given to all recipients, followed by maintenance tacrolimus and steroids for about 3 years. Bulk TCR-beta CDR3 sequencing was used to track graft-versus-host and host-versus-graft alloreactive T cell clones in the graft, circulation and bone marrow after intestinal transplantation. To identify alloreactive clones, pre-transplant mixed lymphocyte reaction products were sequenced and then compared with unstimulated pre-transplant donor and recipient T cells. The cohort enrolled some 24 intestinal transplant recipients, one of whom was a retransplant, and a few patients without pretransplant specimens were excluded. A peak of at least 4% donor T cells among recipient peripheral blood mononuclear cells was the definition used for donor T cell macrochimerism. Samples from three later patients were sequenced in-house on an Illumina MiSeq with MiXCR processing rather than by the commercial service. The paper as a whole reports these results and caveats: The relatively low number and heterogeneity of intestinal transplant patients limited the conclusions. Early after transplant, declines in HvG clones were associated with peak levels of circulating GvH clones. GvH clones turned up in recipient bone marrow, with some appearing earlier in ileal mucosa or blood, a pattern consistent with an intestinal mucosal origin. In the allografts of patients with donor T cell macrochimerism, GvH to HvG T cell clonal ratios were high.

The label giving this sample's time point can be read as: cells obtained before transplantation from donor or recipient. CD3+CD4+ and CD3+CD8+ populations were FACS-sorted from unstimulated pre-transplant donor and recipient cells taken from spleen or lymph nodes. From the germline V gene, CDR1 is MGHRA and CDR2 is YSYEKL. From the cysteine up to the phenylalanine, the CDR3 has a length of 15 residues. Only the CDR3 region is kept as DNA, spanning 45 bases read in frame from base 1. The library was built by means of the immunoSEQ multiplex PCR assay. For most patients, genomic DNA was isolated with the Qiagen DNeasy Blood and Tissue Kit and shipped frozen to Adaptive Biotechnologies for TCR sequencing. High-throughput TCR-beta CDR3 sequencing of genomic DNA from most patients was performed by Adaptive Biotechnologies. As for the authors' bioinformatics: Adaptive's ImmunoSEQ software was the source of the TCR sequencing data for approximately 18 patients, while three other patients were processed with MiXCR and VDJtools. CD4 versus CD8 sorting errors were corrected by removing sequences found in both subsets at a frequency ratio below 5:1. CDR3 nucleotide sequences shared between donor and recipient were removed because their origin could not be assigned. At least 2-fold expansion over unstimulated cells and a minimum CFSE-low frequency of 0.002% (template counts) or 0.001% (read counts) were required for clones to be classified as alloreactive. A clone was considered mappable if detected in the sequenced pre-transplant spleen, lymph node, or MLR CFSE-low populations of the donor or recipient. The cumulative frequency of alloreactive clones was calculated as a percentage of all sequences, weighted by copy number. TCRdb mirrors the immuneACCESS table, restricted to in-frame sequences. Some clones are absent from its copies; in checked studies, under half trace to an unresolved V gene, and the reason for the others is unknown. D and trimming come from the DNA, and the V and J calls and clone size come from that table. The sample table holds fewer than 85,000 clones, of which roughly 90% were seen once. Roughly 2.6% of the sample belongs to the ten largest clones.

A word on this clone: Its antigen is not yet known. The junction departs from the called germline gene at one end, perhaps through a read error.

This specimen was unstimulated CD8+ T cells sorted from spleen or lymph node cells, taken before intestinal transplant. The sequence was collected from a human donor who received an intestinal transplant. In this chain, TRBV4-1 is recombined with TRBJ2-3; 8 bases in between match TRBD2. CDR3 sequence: CASSHPAGVPGGNAF. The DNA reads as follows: TGCGCCAGCAGCCACCCAGCGGGAGTCCCCGGCGGCAATGCTTTT.